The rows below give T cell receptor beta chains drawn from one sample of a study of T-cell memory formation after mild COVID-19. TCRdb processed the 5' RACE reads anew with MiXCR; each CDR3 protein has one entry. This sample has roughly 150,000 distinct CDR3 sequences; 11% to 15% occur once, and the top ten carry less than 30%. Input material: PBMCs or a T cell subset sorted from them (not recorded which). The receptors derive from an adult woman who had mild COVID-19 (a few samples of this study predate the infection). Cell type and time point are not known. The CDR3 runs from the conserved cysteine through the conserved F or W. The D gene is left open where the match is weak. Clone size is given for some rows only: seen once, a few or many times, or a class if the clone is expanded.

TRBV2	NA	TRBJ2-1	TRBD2	CASSGRIAGPYNEQFF	TGTGCCAGCAGTGGGAGGATAGCGGGACCCTACAATGAGCAGTTCTTC
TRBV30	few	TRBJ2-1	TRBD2	CAWSGTSFYNEQFF	TGTGCCTGGAGTGGGACTAGCTTCTACAATGAGCAGTTCTTC
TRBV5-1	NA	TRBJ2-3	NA	CASSPGSGHTDTQYF	TGCGCCAGCAGCCCAGGATCGGGGCACACAGATACGCAGTATTTT
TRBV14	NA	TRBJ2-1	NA	CASSHTRLPPYNEQFF	TGTGCCAGCAGCCATACCCGCCTTCCACCCTACAATGAGCAGTTCTTC
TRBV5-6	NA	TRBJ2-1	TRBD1	CASSPRDRTYNEQFF	TGTGCCAGCAGCCCCCGGGACAGGACATACAATGAGCAGTTCTTC
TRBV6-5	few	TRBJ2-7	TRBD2	CASSSPWTTSGSSYEQYF	TGTGCCAGCAGTTCTCCCTGGACCACTAGCGGGAGTTCCTACGAGCAGTACTTC
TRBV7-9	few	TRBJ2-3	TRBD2	CASSSRRKTSGDTQYF	TGTGCCAGCAGCTCCCGAAGAAAGACTAGCGGTGATACGCAGTATTTT
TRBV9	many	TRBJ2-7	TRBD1	CASSVGSGTGDYEQYF	TGTGCCAGCAGCGTAGGCTCCGGGACAGGGGACTACGAGCAGTACTTC
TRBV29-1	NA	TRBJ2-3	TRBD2	CSVEIAGVGTDTQYF	TGCAGCGTTGAAATAGCGGGAGTGGGTACAGATACGCAGTATTTT
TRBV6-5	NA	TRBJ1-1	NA	CASSAHRNTEAFF	TGTGCCAGCAGCGCCCACAGGAACACTGAAGCTTTCTTT
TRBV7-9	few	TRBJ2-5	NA	CASSLWSVGQETQYF	TGTGCCAGCAGCTTATGGTCGGTAGGGCAAGAGACCCAGTACTTC
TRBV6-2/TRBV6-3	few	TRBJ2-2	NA	CAGDCRKMSTGELFF	TGTGCCGGGGATTGTAGGAAGATGAGCACCGGGGAGCTGTTTTTT
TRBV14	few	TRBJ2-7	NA	CASSQGISVSYEQYF	TGTGCCAGCAGCCAGGGAATATCCGTCTCCTACGAGCAGTACTTC
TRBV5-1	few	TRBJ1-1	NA	CASSAGVNTEAFF	TGCGCCAGCAGTGCGGGGGTGAACACTGAAGCTTTCTTT
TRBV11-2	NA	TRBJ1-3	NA	CASSYWGLSSGNTIYF	TGTGCCAGCAGTTATTGGGGACTCTCCTCTGGAAACACCATATATTTT
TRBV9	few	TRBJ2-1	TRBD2	CASSAPGLETQFF	TGTGCCAGCAGCGCCCCGGGACTAGAGACTCAGTTCTTC
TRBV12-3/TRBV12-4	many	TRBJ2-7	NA	CASSSPSGPSDEQYF	TGTGCCAGCAGTTCCCCCTCAGGGCCCTCGGACGAGCAGTACTTC
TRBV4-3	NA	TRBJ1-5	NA	CASSQDLGGIRQPQHF	TGCGCCAGCAGCCAAGATTTAGGGGGTATTAGGCAGCCCCAGCATTTT
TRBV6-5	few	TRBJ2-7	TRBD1	CASSPSLYPDRDEQYF	TGTGCCAGCAGTCCCTCCTTATACCCGGACAGGGACGAGCAGTACTTC
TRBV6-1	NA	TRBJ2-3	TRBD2	CASSETPPMTSRGDTQYF	TGTGCCAGCAGTGAAACCCCGCCAATGACTAGCCGGGGAGATACGCAGTATTTT
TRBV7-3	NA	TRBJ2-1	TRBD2	CASSLRRRGANNEQFF	TGTGCCAGCAGCTTAAGACGGCGGGGGGCGAACAATGAGCAGTTCTTC
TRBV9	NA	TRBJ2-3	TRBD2	CASSVDQRGTSTDTQYF	TGTGCCAGCAGCGTAGACCAGCGGGGAACCTCCACAGATACGCAGTATTTT
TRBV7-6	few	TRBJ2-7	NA	CASSGEAGDTYEQYF	TGTGCCAGCAGCGGAGAGGCAGGGGACACCTACGAGCAGTACTTC
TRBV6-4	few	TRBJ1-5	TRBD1	CASSDYRTGGFRNQPQHF	TGTGCCAGCAGTGACTATCGGACAGGGGGCTTTCGCAATCAGCCCCAGCATTTT
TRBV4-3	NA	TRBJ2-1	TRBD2	CASSLVAGSSYNEQFF	TGCGCCAGCAGCCTGGTAGCGGGCAGCTCCTACAATGAGCAGTTCTTC
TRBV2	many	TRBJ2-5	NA	CASSEDPGPGLETQYF	TGTGCCAGCAGTGAGGACCCAGGACCTGGATTAGAGACCCAGTACTTC
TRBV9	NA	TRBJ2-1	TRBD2	CASSVAGGLSGTYNEQFF	TGTGCCAGCAGCGTAGCGGGGGGGCTCTCTGGGACCTACAATGAGCAGTTCTTC
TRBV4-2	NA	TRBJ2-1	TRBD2	CASSPGLAGGTYNEQFF	TGTGCCAGCAGCCCCGGACTAGCGGGAGGGACCTACAATGAGCAGTTCTTC
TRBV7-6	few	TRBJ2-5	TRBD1	CASSPDRDRGQETQYF	TGTGCCAGCAGCCCAGACCGGGACAGGGGCCAAGAGACCCAGTACTTC
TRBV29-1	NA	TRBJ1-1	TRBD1	CSVCASDRGQIPEAFF	TGCAGCGTCTGTGCTTCGGACAGGGGGCAAATTCCTGAAGCTTTCTTT
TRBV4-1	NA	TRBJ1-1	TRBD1	CASSHVTDRGRDNTEAFF	TGCGCCAGCAGCCACGTTACGGACAGGGGTAGGGATAACACTGAAGCTTTCTTT
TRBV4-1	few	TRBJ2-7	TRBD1	CASSQVDRETYEQYF	TGCGCCAGCAGCCAAGTTGACAGGGAGACCTACGAGCAGTACTTC
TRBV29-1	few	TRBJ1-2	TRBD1	CSVHDAGQGLYGYTF	TGCAGCGTTCACGACGCTGGACAGGGTCTGTATGGCTACACCTTC
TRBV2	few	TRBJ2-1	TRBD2	CASSESSGRPNEQFF	TGTGCCAGCAGTGAGTCCAGCGGGAGACCTAATGAGCAGTTCTTC
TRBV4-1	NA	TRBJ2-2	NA	CASSQEAGGRINTGELFF	TGCGCCAGCAGCCAAGAAGCCGGAGGTCGGATTAACACCGGGGAGCTGTTTTTT
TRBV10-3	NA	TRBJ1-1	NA	CAISETTSEVAFF	TGTGCCATCAGTGAAACGACGTCTGAGGTAGCTTTCTTT
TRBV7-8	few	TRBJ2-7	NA	CASSLESGESYEQYF	TGTGCCAGCAGCTTAGAGTCGGGAGAGTCCTACGAGCAGTACTTC
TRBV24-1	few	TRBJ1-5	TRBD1	CATSTGGSNQPQHF	TGTGCCACCAGTACAGGGGGTAGCAATCAGCCCCAGCATTTT
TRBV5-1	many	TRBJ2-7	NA	CASSLDTGTYEQYF	TGCGCCAGCAGCTTGGACACTGGAACCTACGAGCAGTACTTC
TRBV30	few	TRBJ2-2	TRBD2	CGITGGEGYRAGELFF	TGTGGCATCACCGGAGGGGAGGGCTACCGCGCCGGGGAGCTGTTTTTT
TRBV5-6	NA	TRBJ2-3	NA	CASIRGLTDTQYF	TGTGCCAGCATTCGGGGACTCACAGATACGCAGTATTTT
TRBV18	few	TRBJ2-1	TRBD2	CASSPLGLAGGPYNEQFF	TGTGCCAGCTCACCACTAGGACTAGCGGGAGGACCCTACAATGAGCAGTTCTTC
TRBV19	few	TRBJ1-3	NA	CASSLDTPGNTIYF	TGTGCCAGTAGTCTGGATACTCCTGGAAACACCATATATTTT
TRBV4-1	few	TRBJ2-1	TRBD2	CASSQVTSGGNNEQFF	TGCGCCAGCAGCCAAGTCACTAGCGGGGGGAACAATGAGCAGTTCTTC
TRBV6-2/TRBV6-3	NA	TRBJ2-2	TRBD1	CASSLRTGASTGELFF	TGTGCCAGCAGTCTTCGGACAGGGGCAAGCACCGGGGAGCTGTTTTTT
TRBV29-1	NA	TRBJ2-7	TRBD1	CSVTGVYSYEQYF	TGCAGCGTCACAGGGGTTTACTCCTACGAGCAGTACTTC
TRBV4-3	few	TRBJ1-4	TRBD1	CASSQRDSSNEKLFF	TGCGCCAGCAGCCAAAGGGACAGCTCTAATGAAAAACTGTTTTTT